Presented here are 8 T cell receptor beta chains from one specimen sequenced in a study of technical replicates of blood from a handful of donors. Some clones are missing from TCRdb's copy, which holds only in-frame ones; the method was immunoSEQ multiplex PCR. The table has under 95,000 clones, around 94% seen once. Input material: T cells isolated from PBMCs. The receptors here all came from a human donor in good health.

The genes are TRBV5-1 and TRBJ1-1; D not resolved. This CDR3 spans 15 amino acids. The V end was cut by 0 bases, the J end by 1 base, with 10 bases between. CDR1 is SGHRS and CDR2 is YFSETQ in the germline V gene. The CDR3 coding sequence is TGCGCCAGCAGCTTGGCCAGCGGCCGGAACACTGAAGCTTTCTTT. It encodes CASSLASGRNTEAFF.

This clone was counted once. The J gene is TRBJ2-3, the V gene TRBV28; no definite D call. The CDR3 is made up of 12 amino acids. Trimming pared 8 bases from V and 6 bases from J, leaving 12 bases between. CDR1 is MDHEN and CDR2 is SYDVKM in the germline V gene. This CDR3 is CASFHRVDTQYF. The DNA for the CDR3 is TGTGCCAGCTTCCATCGGGTTGATACGCAGTATTTT.

The chain employs TRBV28 and TRBJ2-7; 9 bases are shared with TRBD2. V shed 7 bases and J 3 bases; nucleotides not matched to a gene: 7. Germline V gene lookup returns CDR1 MDHEN and CDR2 SYDVKM. The CDR3 has 14 residues. CDR3 loop: CASTAWREGYEQYF. The CDR3 DNA is TGTGCCAGCACCGCCTGGCGGGAGGGCTACGAGCAGTACTTC. Together with reference TRBV28 and TRBJ2-7, the CDR3 gives the full variable domain: DVKVTQSSRYLVKRTGEKVFLECVQDMDHENMFWYRQDPGLGLRLIYFSYDVKMKEKGDIPEGYSVSREKKERFSLILESASTNQTSMYLCASTAWREGYEQYFGPGTRLTVT.

The chain has TRBV5-4 and TRBJ2-3; D might be TRBD1 (6 bases). The V and J ends lost 4 bases and 5 bases respectively, with 17 bases between them. CDR3 size: 15 residues. Germline V gives CDR1 SGHNT, CDR2 YYREEE (reference sequence). The CDR3 sequence is CASSRAGAGGDTQYF. CDR3 DNA: TGTGCCAGCAGCCGAGCAGGGGCGGGCGGAGATACGCAGTATTTT.

This chain joins TRBV7-8 and TRBJ2-7, with TRBD1 matching 8 bases. CDR3 length: 15 amino acids. The germline CDR1 and CDR2 sequences are SGHVS and FQNEAQ. The V gene end was trimmed by 3 bases and the J gene end by 7 bases; junction bases not matched to a gene: 11. CDR3 amino acids: CASSFEPGRGREQYF. DNA for the CDR3: TGTGCCAGCAGCTTCGAGCCCGGCAGGGGGCGTGAGCAGTACTTC.

Comments on this clone: One end of the junction does not line up with germline, which may come from a read error. This chain joins TRBV6-4 and TRBJ1-1; a possible D gene is TRBD1 (5 bases). The germline V gene encodes CDR1 MRHNA and CDR2 SNTAGT. The CDR3 spans 13 residues. In nucleotides, the CDR3 is TGTGCCAGCAGTGACGGGGCATCAGTACCTTCACACTTT. Protein: CASSDGASVPSHF.

The chain employs TRBV27 and TRBJ1-1; a possible D gene is TRBD1 (5 bases). The V gene lost 5 bases and the J gene lost 1 base, with 14 bases spanning the gap. This CDR3 is built from 15 residues. Germline lookup yields CDR1 MNHEY and CDR2 SMNVEV (reference sequence). DNA for the CDR3: TGTGCCAGCAGTCCCCGGGGGATCCCGAACACTGAAGCTTTCTTT. It specifies CASSPRGIPNTEAFF.

The rearrangement uses TRBV5-1 and TRBJ2-1; 10 nucleotides agree with TRBD2. Germline V lookup: CDR1 SGHRS, CDR2 YFSETQ. Unmatched junction bases numbered 11, after V lost 4 bases and J lost 7 bases. The CDR3 length is 16 residues. CDR3 sequence (DNA): TGCGCCAGCAGCCCCCGGGCTAGCGGGAGTGAAAATGAGCAGTTCTTC. Translated: CASSPRASGSENEQFF.